The 25 T cell receptor beta chains below come from one sample, sequenced in a study of cytomegalovirus exposure and HLA in healthy donors listed by TCRdb under 2017. Libraries were built with the immunoSEQ multiplex PCR assay. For the multiplex PCR, a mixture combining 60 forward primers for TCR Vbeta segments and 13 reverse primers for TCR Jbeta segments was used. As stored in TCRdb, this immuneACCESS dataset retains in-frame rearrangements with V and J assigned. A fraction of the clones does not appear; measured against another copy, unresolved V genes explain less than half of the discrepancy, and the remainder lacks a known reason. For this sample there are approximately 150,000 clones; over 60% appear just once. Approximately 3% of the sample lies in the top ten. The sequenced sample was PBMCs. These receptors all come from a woman aged 30 to 39 in good health and CMV-seronegative.

The V gene is TRBV6-5, the J gene TRBJ2-3; tentatively, D is TRBD2 (7 bases). The CDR3 totals 15 residues. The germline gives CDR1 MNHEY, CDR2 SVGAGI. V was clipped by 4 bases and J by 5 bases, with 16 bases between them. The CDR3 sequence: CASSSLGGGQDTQYF. CDR3 DNA sequence: TGTGCCAGCAGTTCCCTGGGGGGGGGACAAGATACGCAGTATTTT.

The chain employs TRBV7-6 and TRBJ1-5; the match to TRBD1 covers 7 bases. The CDR3 covers 12 residues. V gave up 11 bases and J gave up 6 bases; unmatched junction bases: 7. Germline CDR1 is SGHVS and CDR2 is FNYEAQ. DNA for the CDR3: TGTGCCCCTACAGGGGATATTCAGCCCCAGCATTTT. Translation gives CAPTGDIQPQHF.

This rearrangement joins TRBV7-2 to TRBJ1-5; the D is unclear. Between the trimmed V and J ends, which lost 2 bases and 0 bases, there was a span of 8 bases. Germline CDR1 reads SGHTA; CDR2 reads FQGNSA. The CDR3 length is 15 residues. The CDR3 is CASSLFGVSNQPQHF. CDR3 nucleotide sequence: TGTGCCAGCAGCTTATTCGGAGTTAGCAATCAGCCCCAGCATTTT.

This sequence joins TRBV5-3 and TRBJ2-5, with 10 positions matching TRBD1. TRBV5-3 is noted as an ORF with a role that remains uncertain. The CDR3 is 16 amino acids. V gave up 2 bases and J gave up 3 bases; unmatched junction bases: 7. CDR3 in amino acids: CARSLRDRGGKETQYF. The CDR3 region has the DNA TGTGCCAGAAGCTTAAGGGACAGGGGTGGGAAAGAGACCCAGTACTTC.

The V and J genes are TRBV28 and TRBJ1-1, with D perhaps matching TRBD1 (5 bases). The CDR3 length is 13 residues. Looked up from germline, CDR1 is MDHEN and CDR2 is SYDVKM. V lost 6 bases, J lost 3 bases, and 11 bases lay in between. Here the CDR3 reads CASRGGNHTEAFF. The DNA of the CDR3 is TGTGCCAGCAGGGGGGGGAATCACACTGAAGCTTTCTTT.

V is TRBV9 and J is TRBJ2-3; 9 bases agree with TRBD2. CDR1 SGDLS and CDR2 YYNGEE come from the germline V gene. The CDR3 is 15 amino acids. V gave up 4 bases and J gave up 0 bases; unmatched junction bases: 3. CDR3 sequence: CASSFSGGSTDTQYF. CDR3 DNA: TGTGCCAGCAGCTTTAGCGGGGGTAGCACAGATACGCAGTATTTT.

V usage is TRBV2 and J usage is TRBJ2-1; D might be TRBD2 (6 bases). Germline V lookup: CDR1 SNHLY, CDR2 FYNNEI. The CDR3 contains 11 residues. Between the trimmed V and J ends, which lost 5 bases and 9 bases, there was a span of 8 bases. Written as DNA, the CDR3 is TGTGCCAGCAGTCGGGGGATTGAGCAGTTCTTC. This encodes CASSRGIEQFF.

V usage is TRBV29-1 and J usage is TRBJ2-5; 7 bases are a match to TRBD2. The J call is in doubt because the DNA end fits TRBJ2-7 better. The CDR3 consists of 13 residues. Germline CDR1 reads SQVTM; CDR2 reads ANQGSEA. CDR3 region: CSVEDLGGDEQYF. In nucleotides, the CDR3 is TGCAGCGTTGAAGATCTGGGGGGGGACGAGCAGTACTTC.

This clone appeared a few times. The gene calls are TRBV7-6 and TRBJ1-6; 9 positions agree with TRBD1. The CDR3 consists of 14 residues. Germline lookup yields CDR1 SGHVS and CDR2 FNYEAQ. J was trimmed by 10 bases and V by 4 bases; bases with no gene match: 5. The chain's CDR3 is CASSSGQGLSPLHF. The CDR3 bases are TGTGCCAGCAGCTCGGGACAGGGTCTGTCACCCCTCCACTTT.

The chain has TRBV4-2 and TRBJ2-7; 7 bases line up with TRBD1. The CDR3 extends over 16 amino acids. Germline loops: CDR1 LGHNA, CDR2 YNFKEQ. The trim removed 0 bases at V and 3 bases at J, leaving 8 bases unmatched. This chain's CDR3 is CASSQEAGGGSYEQYF. The CDR3 DNA follows: TGTGCCAGCAGCCAAGAAGCAGGGGGTGGAAGCTACGAGCAGTACTTC.

The chain couples TRBV18 to TRBJ2-1, with D possibly being TRBD1 (5 bases). Germline V gene sequence: CDR1 KGHSH, CDR2 LQKENI. V shed 3 bases and J shed 8 bases, with 11 bases lying between them. The CDR3 is 13 amino acids. The DNA for the CDR3 is TGTGCCAGCTCACCGGGGCTGGGCGATGAGCAGTTCTTC. Amino acids: CASSPGLGDEQFF.

This clone was found once. The chain employs TRBV9 and TRBJ2-3; a possible D gene is TRBD2 (6 bases). This CDR3 is 15 amino acids long. Trimming removed 0 bases from V and 0 bases from J, with 8 bases in between. The germline gives CDR1 SGDLS, CDR2 YYNGEE. Here the CDR3 reads CASSVGGLSTDTQYF. CDR3 DNA sequence: TGTGCCAGCAGCGTAGGGGGACTGAGCACAGATACGCAGTATTTT.

The chain joins TRBV27 to TRBJ2-7; TRBD2 aligns across 8 bases. Germline V lookup: CDR1 MNHEY, CDR2 SMNVEV (reference sequence). Losses at the gene ends were 3 bases for V and 2 bases for J; bases not matched to a gene: 9. CDR3 size: 16 residues. DNA of the CDR3: TGTGCCAGCAGTTTGTGGGTAAGCGGGAGTCCCTACGAGCAGTACTTC. This codes for CASSLWVSGSPYEQYF.

This chain's CDR3 is CASSSFTGTEAGYTF. In DNA, the CDR3 is TGCGCCAGCAGCTCCTTTACCGGGACAGAGGCTGGCTACACCTTC. This chain joins TRBV5-1 and TRBJ1-2, with 7 positions matching TRBD1. Germline assignment: CDR1 SGHRS and CDR2 YFSETQ. Germline trimming cut 3 bases from V and 7 bases from J; bases unmatched to any gene: 12. There are 15 residues in the CDR3.

The rearrangement joins TRBV7-9 to TRBJ1-5, with no clear D. Germline CDR1 reads SEHNR; CDR2 reads FQNEAQ (reference sequence). The CDR3 is made up of 15 amino acids. With 1 base removed from V and 6 bases from J, the gap between germline ends came to 13 bases. The DNA of the CDR3 is TGTGCCAGCAGCTTAGGATCCGGGGTCTCTCAGCCCCAGCATTTT. Its protein product is CASSLGSGVSQPQHF.

This chain uses TRBV28 with TRBJ1-5; D unresolved. There are 14 residues in the CDR3. Germline CDR1 MDHEN, CDR2 SYDVKM. The V end was cut by 7 bases, the J end by 3 bases, with 13 bases between. The CDR3 region is CASIIGSLNQPQHF. As DNA, the CDR3 is TGTGCCAGCATTATCGGGAGCCTCAATCAGCCCCAGCATTTT.

CDR3 protein: CASSLGGGGEETQYF. Written as DNA, the CDR3 is TGTGCCAGCAGCTTGGGAGGCGGGGGCGAAGAGACCCAGTACTTC. The J gene is TRBJ2-5, the V gene TRBV5-6, with D perhaps TRBD2 (7 bases). CDR3 length equals 15 residues. Trimming shortened V by 0 bases and J by 3 bases, and 12 bases separated the two germline ends. Germline CDR1 is SGHDT and CDR2 is YYEEEE.

The CDR3 loop reads CASSPRTSGGPYNEQFF. In DNA form, the CDR3 reads TGTGCCAGCAGCCCCAGGACTAGCGGGGGACCCTACAATGAGCAGTTCTTC. The rearrangement uses TRBV11-2 and TRBJ2-1; TRBD2 aligns across 13 bases. V lost 5 bases to trimming and J lost 2 bases; unmatched junction nucleotides: 6. CDR1 SGHAT and CDR2 FQNNGV come from the germline V gene. CDR3 length equals 17 residues.

V is TRBV9 and J is TRBJ2-5; tentatively, D is TRBD2 (6 bases). The germline V gene encodes CDR1 SGDLS and CDR2 YYNGEE. Trimming pared 4 bases from V and 3 bases from J, leaving 16 bases between. This CDR3 has 15 amino acids. CDR3 sequence reads: CASSPRGRGEETQYF. The CDR3 nucleotides are TGTGCCAGCAGCCCCCGTGGGCGCGGGGAAGAGACCCAGTACTTC.

The gene calls are TRBV9 and TRBJ2-7; possible D gene TRBD2, 5 bases. CDR1 is SGDLS, CDR2 YYNGEE, per germline. Trimming left V 3 bases short and J 6 bases short, with 16 bases between. The CDR3 runs 14 residues. The CDR3 sequence is CASSASNLAPEQYF. CDR3 nucleotide sequence: TGTGCCAGCAGCGCATCCAATCTAGCCCCCGAGCAGTACTTC.

The rearrangement links TRBV5-4 to TRBJ1-3, with D possibly matching TRBD1 (6 bases). CDR1 is SGHNT, CDR2 YYREEE, per germline (reference sequence). Between the trimmed V and J ends, which lost 0 bases and 3 bases, there was a span of 10 bases. This CDR3 contains 15 residues. The CDR3 spells CASSLEGGLGNTIYF. CDR3 bases: TGTGCCAGCAGCTTGGAGGGGGGGCTTGGAAACACCATATATTTT. Full variable domain (outside the CDR3, taken from reference TRBV5-4 and TRBJ1-3): ETGVTQSPTHLIKTRGQQVTLRCSSQSGHNTVSWYQQALGQGPQFIFQYYREEENGRGNFPPRFSGLQFPNYSSELNVNALELDDSALYLCASSLEGGLGNTIYFGEGSWLTVV.

The V gene is TRBV19, the J gene TRBJ2-1; 9 nucleotides agree with TRBD1. The germline V gene encodes CDR1 LNHDA and CDR2 SQIVND (reference sequence). V gave up 6 bases and J gave up 8 bases; unmatched junction bases: 14. CDR3 length: 16 amino acids. The CDR3 protein is CASSSMRGTGRDEQFF. The CDR3 nucleotides are TGTGCCAGTAGCTCTATGAGGGGGACAGGGAGGGATGAGCAGTTCTTC.

V is TRBV6-6 and J is TRBJ2-3, with 8 bases that match TRBD2. Looked up from germline, CDR1 is MNHNY and CDR2 is SVGAGI (reference sequence). There are 16 residues in the CDR3. The junction had 2 bases not matched to a gene; V was cut back by 0 bases and J by 0 bases. CDR3: CASSYSVAGSTDTQYF. The DNA for the CDR3 is TGTGCCAGCAGTTACTCTGTAGCGGGGAGCACAGATACGCAGTATTTT.

This clone was seen a few times. J is TRBJ1-1 and V is TRBV28; no reliable D call. Trimming left V 7 bases short and J 8 bases short, with 23 bases between. The CDR3 is 15 residues long. Per germline, CDR1 MDHEN and CDR2 SYDVKM. The CDR3 loop reads CASIRVPNQAEEAFF. In nucleotides, the CDR3 is TGTGCCAGCATTAGAGTACCTAATCAGGCCGAAGAAGCTTTCTTT.

The chain employs TRBV9 and TRBJ1-5; weak D call: TRBD1 (5 bases). Germline V CDR1 and CDR2: SGDLS, YYNGEE. CDR3 size: 15 residues. V lost 0 bases and J 1 base, leaving 8 bases between the germline ends. This chain's CDR3 is CASSVGGVSNQPQHF. Here the CDR3 DNA reads TGTGCCAGCAGCGTAGGGGGGGTGAGCAATCAGCCCCAGCATTTT.